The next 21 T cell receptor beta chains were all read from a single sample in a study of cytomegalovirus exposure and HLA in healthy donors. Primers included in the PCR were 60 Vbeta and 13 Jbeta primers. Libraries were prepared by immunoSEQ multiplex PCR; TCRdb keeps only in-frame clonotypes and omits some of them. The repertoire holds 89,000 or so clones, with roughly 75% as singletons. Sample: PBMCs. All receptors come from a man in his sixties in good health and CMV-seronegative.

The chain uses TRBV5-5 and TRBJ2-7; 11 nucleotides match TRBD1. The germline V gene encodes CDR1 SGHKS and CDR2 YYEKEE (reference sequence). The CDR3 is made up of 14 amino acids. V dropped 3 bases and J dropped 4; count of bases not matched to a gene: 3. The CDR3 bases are TGTGCCAGCAGCTGGGGGACAGGGGGTTACGAGCAGTACTTC. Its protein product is CASSWGTGGYEQYF. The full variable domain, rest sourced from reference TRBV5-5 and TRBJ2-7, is DAGVTQSPTHLIKTRGQQVTLRCSPISGHKSVSWYQQVLGQGPQFIFQYYEKEERGRGNFPDRFSARQFPNYSSELNVNALLLGDSALYLCASSWGTGGYEQYFGPGTRLTVT.

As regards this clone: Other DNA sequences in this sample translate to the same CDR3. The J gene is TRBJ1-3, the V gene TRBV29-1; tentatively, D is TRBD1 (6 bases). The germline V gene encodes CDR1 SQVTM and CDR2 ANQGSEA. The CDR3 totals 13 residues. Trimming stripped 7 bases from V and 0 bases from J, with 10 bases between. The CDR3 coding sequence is TGCAGCGCACAGGGCTTCTCTGGAAACACCATATATTTT. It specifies CSAQGFSGNTIYF.

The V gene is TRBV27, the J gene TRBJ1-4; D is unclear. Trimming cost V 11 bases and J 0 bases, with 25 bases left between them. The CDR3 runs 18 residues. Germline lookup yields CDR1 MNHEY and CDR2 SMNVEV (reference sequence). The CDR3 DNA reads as TGTGCCCACTTACGAGGGCCCCACATAGTTGCAACTAATGAAAAACTGTTTTTT. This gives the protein CAHLRGPHIVATNEKLFF.

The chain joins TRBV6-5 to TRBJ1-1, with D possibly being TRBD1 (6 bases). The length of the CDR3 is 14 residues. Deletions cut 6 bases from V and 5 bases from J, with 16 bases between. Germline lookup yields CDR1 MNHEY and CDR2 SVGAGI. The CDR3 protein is CASRITSGVTEAFF. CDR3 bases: TGTGCCAGCAGAATCACCTCAGGGGTTACTGAAGCTTTCTTT.

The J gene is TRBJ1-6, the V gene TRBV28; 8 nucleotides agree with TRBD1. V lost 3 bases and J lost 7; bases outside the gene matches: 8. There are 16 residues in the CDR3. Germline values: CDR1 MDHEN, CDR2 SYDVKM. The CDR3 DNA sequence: TGTGCCAGCAGTTTGCGACCAGGGGGCCTGAATTCACCCCTCCACTTT. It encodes CASSLRPGGLNSPLHF. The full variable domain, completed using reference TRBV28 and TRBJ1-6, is DVKVTQSSRYLVKRTGEKVFLECVQDMDHENMFWYRQDPGLGLRLIYFSYDVKMKEKGDIPEGYSVSREKKERFSLILESASTNQTSMYLCASSLRPGGLNSPLHFGNGTRLTVT.

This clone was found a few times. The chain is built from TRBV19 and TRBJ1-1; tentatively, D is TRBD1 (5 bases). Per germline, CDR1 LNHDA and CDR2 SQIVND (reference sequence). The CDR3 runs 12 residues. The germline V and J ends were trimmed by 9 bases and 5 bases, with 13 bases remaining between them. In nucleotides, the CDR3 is TGTGCCAGCAGGGATTCTTGGACTGAAGCTTTCTTT. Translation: CASRDSWTEAFF.

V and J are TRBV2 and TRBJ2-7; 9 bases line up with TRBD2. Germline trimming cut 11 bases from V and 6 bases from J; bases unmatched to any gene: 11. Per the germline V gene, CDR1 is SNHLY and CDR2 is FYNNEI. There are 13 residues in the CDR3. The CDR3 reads CAVAGSGGSEQYF. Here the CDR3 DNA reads TGTGCCGTTGCTGGTAGCGGGGGATCCGAGCAGTACTTC. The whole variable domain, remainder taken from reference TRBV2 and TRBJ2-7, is EPEVTQTPSHQVTQMGQEVILRCVPISNHLYFYWYRQILGQKVEFLVSFYNNEISEKSEIFDDQFSVERPDGSNFTLKIRSTKLEDSAMYFCAVAGSGGSEQYFGPGTRLTVT.

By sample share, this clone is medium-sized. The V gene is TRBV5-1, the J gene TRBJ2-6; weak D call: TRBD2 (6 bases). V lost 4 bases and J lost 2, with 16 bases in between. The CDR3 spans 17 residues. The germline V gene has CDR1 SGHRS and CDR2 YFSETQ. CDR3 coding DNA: TGCGCCAGCAGCGCTGGGGGGACTCAGACTGGGGCCAACGTCCTGACTTTC. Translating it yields CASSAGGTQTGANVLTF. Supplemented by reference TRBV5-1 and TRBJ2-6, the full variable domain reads KAGVTQTPRYLIKTRGQQVTLSCSPISGHRSVSWYQQTPGQGLQFLFEYFSETQRNKGNFPGRFSGRQFSNSRSEMNVSTLELGDSALYLCASSAGGTQTGANVLTFGAGSRLTVL.

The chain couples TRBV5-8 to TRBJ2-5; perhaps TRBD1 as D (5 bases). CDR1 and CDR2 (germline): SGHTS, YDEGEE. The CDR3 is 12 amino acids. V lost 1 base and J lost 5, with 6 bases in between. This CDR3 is CASSLYRETQYF. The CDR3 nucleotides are TGTGCCAGCAGCTTGTACAGGGAGACCCAGTACTTC.

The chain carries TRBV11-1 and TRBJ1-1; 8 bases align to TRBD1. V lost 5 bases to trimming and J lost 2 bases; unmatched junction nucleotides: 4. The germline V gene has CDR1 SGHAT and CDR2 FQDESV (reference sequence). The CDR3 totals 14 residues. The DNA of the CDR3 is TGTGCCAGCAGCCCGGACAGGGCTAACACTGAAGCTTTCTTT. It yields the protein CASSPDRANTEAFF.

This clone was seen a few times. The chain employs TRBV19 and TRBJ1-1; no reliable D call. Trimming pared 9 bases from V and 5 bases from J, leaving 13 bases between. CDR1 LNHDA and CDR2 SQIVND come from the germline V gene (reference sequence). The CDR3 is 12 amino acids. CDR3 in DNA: TGTGCCAGCTCTAAAACTAGGACTGAAGCTTTCTTT. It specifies CASSKTRTEAFF.

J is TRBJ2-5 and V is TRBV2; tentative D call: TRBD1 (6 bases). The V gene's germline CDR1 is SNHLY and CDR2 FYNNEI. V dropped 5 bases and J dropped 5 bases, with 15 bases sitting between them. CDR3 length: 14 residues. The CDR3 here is CASSPDRSRETQYF. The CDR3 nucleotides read TGTGCCAGCAGTCCCGACAGGAGTCGGGAGACCCAGTACTTC.

The CDR3 spells CASWGQGIGQPQHF. The CDR3 nucleotides read TGTGCCAGCTGGGGACAGGGGATCGGTCAGCCCCAGCATTTT. The chain joins TRBV9 to TRBJ1-5; 10 bases map to TRBD1. The V gene end was trimmed by 7 bases and the J gene end by 6 bases; junction bases not matched to a gene: 7. The CDR3 spans 14 residues. Germline CDR1 SGDLS, CDR2 YYNGEE.

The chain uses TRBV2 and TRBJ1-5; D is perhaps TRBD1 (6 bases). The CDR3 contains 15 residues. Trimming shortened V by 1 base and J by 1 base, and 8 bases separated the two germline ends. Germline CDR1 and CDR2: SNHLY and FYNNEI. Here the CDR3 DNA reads TGTGCCAGCAGTGAAGTGGGGGCGAGCAATCAGCCCCAGCATTTT. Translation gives CASSEVGASNQPQHF.

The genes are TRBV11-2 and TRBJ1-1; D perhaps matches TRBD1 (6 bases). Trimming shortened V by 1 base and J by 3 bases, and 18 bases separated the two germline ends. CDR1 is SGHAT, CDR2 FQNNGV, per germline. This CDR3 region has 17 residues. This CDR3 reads CASSLGHRGTRDTEAFF. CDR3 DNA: TGTGCCAGCAGCTTAGGCCACCGAGGGACAAGGGACACTGAAGCTTTCTTT.

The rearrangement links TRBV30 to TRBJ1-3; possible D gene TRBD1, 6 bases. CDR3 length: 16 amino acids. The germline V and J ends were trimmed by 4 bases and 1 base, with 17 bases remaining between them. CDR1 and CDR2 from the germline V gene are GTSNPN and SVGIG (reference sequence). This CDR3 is CAWTFDRRFSGNTIYF. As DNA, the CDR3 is TGTGCCTGGACCTTTGACAGGAGGTTTTCTGGAAACACCATATATTTT.

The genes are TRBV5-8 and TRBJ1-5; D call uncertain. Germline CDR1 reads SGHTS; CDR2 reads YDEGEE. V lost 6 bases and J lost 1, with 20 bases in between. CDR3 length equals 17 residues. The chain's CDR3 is CASTLWYERVSNQPQHF. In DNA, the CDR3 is TGTGCCAGCACCCTGTGGTACGAGAGGGTGAGCAATCAGCCCCAGCATTTT.

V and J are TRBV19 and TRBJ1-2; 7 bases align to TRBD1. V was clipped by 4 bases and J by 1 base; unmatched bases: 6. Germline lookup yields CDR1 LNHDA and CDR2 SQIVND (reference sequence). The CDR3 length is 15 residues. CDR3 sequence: CASSTRGEFNYGYTF. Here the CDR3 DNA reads TGTGCCAGTAGTACCAGGGGGGAATTTAACTATGGCTACACCTTC.

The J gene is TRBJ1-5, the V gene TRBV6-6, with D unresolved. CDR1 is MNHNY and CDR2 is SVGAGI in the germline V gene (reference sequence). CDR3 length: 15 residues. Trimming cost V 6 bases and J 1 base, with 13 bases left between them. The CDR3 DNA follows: TGTGCCAGCAGACCCCCCGGGTCAAGCAATCAGCCCCAGCATTTT. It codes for CASRPPGSSNQPQHF.

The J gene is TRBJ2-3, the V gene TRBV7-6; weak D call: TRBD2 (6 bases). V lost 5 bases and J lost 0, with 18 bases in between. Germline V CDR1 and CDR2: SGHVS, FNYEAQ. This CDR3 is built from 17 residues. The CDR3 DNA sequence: TGTGCCAGCAGCCCCATCTGGGGGGACCAAAGCACAGATACGCAGTATTTT. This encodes CASSPIWGDQSTDTQYF.

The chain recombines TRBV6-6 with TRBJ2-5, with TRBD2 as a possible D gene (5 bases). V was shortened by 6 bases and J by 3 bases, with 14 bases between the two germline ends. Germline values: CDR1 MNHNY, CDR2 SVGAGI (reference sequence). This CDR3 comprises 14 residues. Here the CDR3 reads CASSPAGIKETQYF. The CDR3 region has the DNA TGTGCCAGCAGCCCCGCCGGGATCAAAGAGACCCAGTACTTC.